The entry below describes one T cell receptor (beta chain). No antigen is known for it. CDR1 is SGHTA and CDR2 is FQGTGA in the germline V gene. The CDR3 spans 18 residues. These data originate in a study of T cells expressing NK-cell markers. About the study: Among eight sequenced donors, seven carried HCMV seropositivity while one was seronegative.

Synthesis of TCR beta cDNA relied on 5'RACE template switching carrying UMIs. After re-calling the 5' RACE reads, TCRdb lists one entry per CDR3 protein, DNA absent. The sample holds around 180,000 distinct CDR3 sequences. Study findings and constraints: The study did not resolve the HCMV specificity of expanded NKG2C+ T cell clones.

Sequences were obtained from blood T cells: a sorted CD56 or NKG2C T cell subset, CD4+ or CD8+ T cells, or bulk PBMC T cells (not recorded which). The sequence was obtained from a man aged 18-70 years in good health. V is TRBV7-3 and J is TRBJ2-3; lacking DNA, the TRBD2 call made by TCRdb goes unchecked. This CDR3 is CASSLSFRSGGLKDTQYF. The whole variable domain, filled in from reference TRBV7-3 and TRBJ2-3, reads GAGVSQTPSNKVTEKGKYVELRCDPISGHTALYWYRQSLGQGPEFLIYFQGTGAADDSGLPNDRFFAVRPEGSVSTLKIQRTERGDSAVYLCASSLSFRSGGLKDTQYFGPGTRLTVL.